The sequence of this TCR beta chain was determined in a study of cytomegalovirus exposure and HLA in healthy donors. A multiplex PCR was run with 60 Vbeta primers and 13 Jbeta primers. Measured with immunoSEQ multiplex PCR; TCRdb has only the in-frame clones, and not every one. Here the sample spans 110,000 to 150,000 clones, approximately 80% being singletons. V lost 5 bases, J lost 0 bases, and 7 bases lay in between. Looked up from germline, CDR1 is LNHNV and CDR2 is YYDKDF (reference sequence). The CDR3 length is 13 residues. The chain couples TRBV15 to TRBJ1-2; D not certain. The sample was PBMCs. This TCR was sampled from a male donor in good health and CMV-seronegative. The CDR3 reads CATSPQSNYGYTF. In DNA form, the CDR3 reads TGTGCCACCAGCCCTCAGTCTAACTATGGCTACACCTTC.